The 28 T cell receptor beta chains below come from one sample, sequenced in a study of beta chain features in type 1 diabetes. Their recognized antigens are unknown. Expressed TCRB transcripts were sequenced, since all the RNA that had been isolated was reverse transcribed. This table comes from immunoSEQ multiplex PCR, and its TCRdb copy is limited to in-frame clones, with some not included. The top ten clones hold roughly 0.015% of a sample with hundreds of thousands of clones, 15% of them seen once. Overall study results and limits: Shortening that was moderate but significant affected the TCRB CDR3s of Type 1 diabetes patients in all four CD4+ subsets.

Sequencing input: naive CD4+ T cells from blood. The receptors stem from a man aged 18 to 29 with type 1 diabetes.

The CDR3 nucleotides are TGCAGCGTCTCGGCGGAAGCGGGCTACACCTTC. This gives the protein CSVSAEAGYTF. The genes are TRBV29-1 and TRBJ1-2; D remains unclear. The length of the CDR3 is 11 residues. The V and J ends lost 6 bases and 8 bases respectively, with 13 bases between them. CDR1 and CDR2 from the germline V gene are SQVTM and ANQGSEA.

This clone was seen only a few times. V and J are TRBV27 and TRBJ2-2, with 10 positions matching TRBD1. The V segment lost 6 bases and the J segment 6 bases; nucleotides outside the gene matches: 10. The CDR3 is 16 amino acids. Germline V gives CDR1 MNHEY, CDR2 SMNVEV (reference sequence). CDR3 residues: CASRGQGITPAGELFF. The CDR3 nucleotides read TGTGCCAGCAGGGGACAGGGGATAACCCCTGCCGGGGAGCTGTTTTTT.

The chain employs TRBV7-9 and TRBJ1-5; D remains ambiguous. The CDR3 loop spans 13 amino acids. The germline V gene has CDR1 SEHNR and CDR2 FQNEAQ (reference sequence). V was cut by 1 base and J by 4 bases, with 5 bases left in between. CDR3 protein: CASSLVGNQPQHF. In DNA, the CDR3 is TGTGCCAGCAGCTTAGTCGGGAATCAGCCCCAGCATTTT.

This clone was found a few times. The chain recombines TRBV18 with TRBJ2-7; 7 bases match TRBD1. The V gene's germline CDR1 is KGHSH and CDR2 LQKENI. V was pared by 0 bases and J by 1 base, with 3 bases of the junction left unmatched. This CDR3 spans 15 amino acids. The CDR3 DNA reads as TGTGCCAGCTCACCACCGGGACAGTTATCCTACGAGCAGTACTTC. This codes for CASSPPGQLSYEQYF. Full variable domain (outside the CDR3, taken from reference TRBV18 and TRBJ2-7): NAGVMQNPRHLVRRRGQEARLRCSPMKGHSHVYWYRQLPEEGLKFMVYLQKENIIDESGMPKERFSAEFPKEGPSILRIQQVVRGDSAAYFCASSPPGQLSYEQYFGPGTRLTVT.

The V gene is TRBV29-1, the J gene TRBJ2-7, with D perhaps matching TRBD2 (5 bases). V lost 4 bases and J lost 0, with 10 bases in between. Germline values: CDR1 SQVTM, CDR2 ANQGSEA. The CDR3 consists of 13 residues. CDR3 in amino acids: CSVAGILSYEQYF. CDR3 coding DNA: TGCAGCGTTGCGGGAATACTCTCCTACGAGCAGTACTTC.

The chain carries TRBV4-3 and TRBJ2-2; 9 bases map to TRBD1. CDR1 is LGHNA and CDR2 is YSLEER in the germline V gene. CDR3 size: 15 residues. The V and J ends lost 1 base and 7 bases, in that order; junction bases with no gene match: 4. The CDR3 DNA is TGCGCCAGCAGCCAAGTACAGGGGGCTGGCGGGGAGCTGTTTTTT. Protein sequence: CASSQVQGAGGELFF.

CDR3 region: CSVVQWNEQFF. CDR3 in DNA: TGCAGCGTTGTTCAGTGGAATGAGCAGTTCTTC. The chain carries TRBV29-1 and TRBJ2-1; the D is unclear. CDR1 and CDR2 (germline): SQVTM, ANQGSEA. V dropped 4 bases and J dropped 7 bases, with 8 bases sitting between them. The CDR3 is made up of 11 amino acids.

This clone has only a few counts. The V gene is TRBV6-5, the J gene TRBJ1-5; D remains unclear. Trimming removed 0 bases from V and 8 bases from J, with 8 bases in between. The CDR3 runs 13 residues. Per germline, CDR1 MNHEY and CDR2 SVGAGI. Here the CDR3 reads CASSYSIREPQHF. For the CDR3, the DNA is TGTGCCAGCAGTTACTCCATCCGCGAGCCCCAGCATTTT.

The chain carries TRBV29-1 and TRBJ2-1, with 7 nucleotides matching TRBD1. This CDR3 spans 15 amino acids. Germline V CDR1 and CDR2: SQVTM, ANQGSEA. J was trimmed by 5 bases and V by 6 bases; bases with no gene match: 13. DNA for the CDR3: TGCAGCGTGGACCTGACAGGGTGGGGTGACAATGAGCAGTTCTTC. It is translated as CSVDLTGWGDNEQFF.

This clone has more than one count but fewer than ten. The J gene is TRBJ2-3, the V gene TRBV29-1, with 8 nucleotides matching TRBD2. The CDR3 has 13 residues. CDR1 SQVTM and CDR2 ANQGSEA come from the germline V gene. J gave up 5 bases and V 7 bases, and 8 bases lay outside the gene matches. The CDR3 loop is CSAPAGVGDTQYF. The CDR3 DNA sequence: TGCAGCGCCCCAGCGGGGGTTGGAGATACGCAGTATTTT.

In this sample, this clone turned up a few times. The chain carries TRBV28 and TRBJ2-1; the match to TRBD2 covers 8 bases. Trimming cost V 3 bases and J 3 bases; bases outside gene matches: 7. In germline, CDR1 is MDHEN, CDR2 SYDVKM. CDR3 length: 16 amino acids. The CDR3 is CASSLGGTRGYNEQFF. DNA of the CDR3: TGTGCCAGCAGTTTGGGTGGGACTAGGGGCTACAATGAGCAGTTCTTC.

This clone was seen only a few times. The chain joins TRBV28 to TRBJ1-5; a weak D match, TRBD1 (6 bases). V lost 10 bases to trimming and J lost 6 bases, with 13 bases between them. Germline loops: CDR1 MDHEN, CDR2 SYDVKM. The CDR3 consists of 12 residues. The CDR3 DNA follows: TGTGCCACCCTTTCACAGGGTCAGCCCCAGCATTTT. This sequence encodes CATLSQGQPQHF.

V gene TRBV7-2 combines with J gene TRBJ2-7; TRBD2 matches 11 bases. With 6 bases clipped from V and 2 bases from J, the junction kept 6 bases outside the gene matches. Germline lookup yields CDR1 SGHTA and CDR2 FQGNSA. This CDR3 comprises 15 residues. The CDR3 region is CASRYTSGGTYEQYF. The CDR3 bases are TGTGCCAGCAGGTATACTAGCGGGGGAACCTACGAGCAGTACTTC.

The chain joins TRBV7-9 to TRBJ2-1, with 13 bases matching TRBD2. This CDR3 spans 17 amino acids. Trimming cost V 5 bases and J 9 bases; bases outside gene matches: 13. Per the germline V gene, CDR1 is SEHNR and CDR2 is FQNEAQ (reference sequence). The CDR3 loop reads CASSPSRTSGSRVEQFF. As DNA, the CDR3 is TGTGCCAGCAGCCCGTCCCGGACTAGCGGGAGTAGGGTTGAGCAGTTCTTC. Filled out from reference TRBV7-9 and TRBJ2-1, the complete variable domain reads DTGVSQNPRHKITKRGQNVTFRCDPISEHNRLYWYRQTLGQGPEFLTYFQNEAQLEKSRLLSDRFSAERPKGSFSTLEIQRTEQGDSAMYLCASSPSRTSGSRVEQFFGPGTRLTVL.

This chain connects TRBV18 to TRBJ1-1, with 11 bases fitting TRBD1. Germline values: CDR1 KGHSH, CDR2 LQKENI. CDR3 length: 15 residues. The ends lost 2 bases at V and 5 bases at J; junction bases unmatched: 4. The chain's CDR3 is CASSPSDRGQTEAFF. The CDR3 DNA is TGTGCCAGCTCACCATCGGACAGGGGGCAAACTGAAGCTTTCTTT.

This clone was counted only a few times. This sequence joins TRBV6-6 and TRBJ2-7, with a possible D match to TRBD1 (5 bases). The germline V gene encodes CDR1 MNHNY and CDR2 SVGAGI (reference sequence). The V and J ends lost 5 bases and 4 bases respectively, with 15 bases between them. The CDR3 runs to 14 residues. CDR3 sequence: CASSRGRDRYEQYF. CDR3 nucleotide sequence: TGTGCCAGCAGTAGGGGCAGGGATAGGTACGAGCAGTACTTC.

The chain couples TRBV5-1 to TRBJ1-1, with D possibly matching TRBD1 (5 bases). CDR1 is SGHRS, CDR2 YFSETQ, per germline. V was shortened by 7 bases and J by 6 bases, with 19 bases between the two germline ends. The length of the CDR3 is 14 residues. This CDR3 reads CASYPTGGDPEAFF. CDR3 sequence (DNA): TGCGCCAGCTACCCGACGGGAGGGGACCCTGAAGCTTTCTTT. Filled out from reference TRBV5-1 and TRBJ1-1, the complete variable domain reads KAGVTQTPRYLIKTRGQQVTLSCSPISGHRSVSWYQQTPGQGLQFLFEYFSETQRNKGNFPGRFSGRQFSNSRSEMNVSTLELGDSALYLCASYPTGGDPEAFFGQGTRLTVV.

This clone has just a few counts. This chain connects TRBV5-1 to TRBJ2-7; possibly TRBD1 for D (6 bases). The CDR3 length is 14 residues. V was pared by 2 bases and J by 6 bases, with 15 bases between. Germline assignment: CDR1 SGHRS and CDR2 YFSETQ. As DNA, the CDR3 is TGCGCCAGCAGCTTCTCGGGACACTCCGCCGAGCAGTACTTC. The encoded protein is CASSFSGHSAEQYF.

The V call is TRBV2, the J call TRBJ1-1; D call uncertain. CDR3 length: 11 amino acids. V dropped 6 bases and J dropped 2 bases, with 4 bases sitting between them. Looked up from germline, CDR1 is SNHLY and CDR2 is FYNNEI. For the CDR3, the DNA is TGTGCCAGCAGCCTTAACACTGAAGCTTTCTTT. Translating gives CASSLNTEAFF.

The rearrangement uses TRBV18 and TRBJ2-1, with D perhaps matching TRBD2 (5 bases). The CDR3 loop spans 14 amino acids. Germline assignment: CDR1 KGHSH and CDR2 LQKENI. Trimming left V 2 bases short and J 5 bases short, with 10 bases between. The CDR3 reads CASSPTGFDNEQFF. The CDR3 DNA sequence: TGTGCCAGCTCACCAACGGGGTTCGACAATGAGCAGTTCTTC.

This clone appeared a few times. This chain's CDR3 is CASSLGAALGNEQFF. The CDR3 DNA sequence: TGCGCCAGTTCCCTGGGCGCCGCCCTGGGCAATGAGCAGTTCTTC. The V call is TRBV5-1, the J call TRBJ2-1; D not resolved. This CDR3 contains 15 residues. Trimming pared 8 bases from V and 6 bases from J, leaving 21 bases between. CDR1 is SGHRS and CDR2 is YFSETQ in the germline V gene.

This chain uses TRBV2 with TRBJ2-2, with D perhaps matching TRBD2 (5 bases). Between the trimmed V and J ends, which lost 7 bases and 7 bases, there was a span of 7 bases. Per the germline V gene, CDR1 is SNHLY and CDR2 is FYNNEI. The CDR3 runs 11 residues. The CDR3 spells CASKRDGELFF. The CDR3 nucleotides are TGTGCCAGCAAGAGGGACGGGGAGCTGTTTTTT.

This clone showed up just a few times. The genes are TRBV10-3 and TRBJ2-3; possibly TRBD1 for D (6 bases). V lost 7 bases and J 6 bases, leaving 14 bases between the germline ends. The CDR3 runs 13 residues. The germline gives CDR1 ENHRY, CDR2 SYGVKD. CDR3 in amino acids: CAITRGGDDTQYF. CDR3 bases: TGTGCCATCACCCGAGGGGGAGATGATACGCAGTATTTT.

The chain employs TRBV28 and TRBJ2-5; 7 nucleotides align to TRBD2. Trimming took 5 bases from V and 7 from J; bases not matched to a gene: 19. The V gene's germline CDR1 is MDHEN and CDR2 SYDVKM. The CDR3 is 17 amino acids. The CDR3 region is CASSLSSSGSWSGTQYF. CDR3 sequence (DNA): TGTGCCAGCAGTCTATCGTCTAGCGGAAGTTGGTCGGGGACCCAGTACTTC.

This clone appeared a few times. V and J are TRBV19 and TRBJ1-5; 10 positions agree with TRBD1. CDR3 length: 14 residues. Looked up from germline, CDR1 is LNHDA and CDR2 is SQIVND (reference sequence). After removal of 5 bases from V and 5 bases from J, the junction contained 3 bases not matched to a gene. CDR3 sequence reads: CASSRGQGYQPQHF. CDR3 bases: TGTGCCAGTAGTCGGGGACAGGGGTATCAGCCCCAGCATTTT.

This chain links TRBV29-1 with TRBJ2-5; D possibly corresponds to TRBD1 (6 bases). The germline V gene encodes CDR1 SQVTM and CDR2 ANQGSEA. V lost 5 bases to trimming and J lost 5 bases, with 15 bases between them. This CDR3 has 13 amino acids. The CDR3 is CSVRTRQAETQYF. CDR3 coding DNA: TGCAGCGTTCGAACCAGACAGGCTGAGACCCAGTACTTC.

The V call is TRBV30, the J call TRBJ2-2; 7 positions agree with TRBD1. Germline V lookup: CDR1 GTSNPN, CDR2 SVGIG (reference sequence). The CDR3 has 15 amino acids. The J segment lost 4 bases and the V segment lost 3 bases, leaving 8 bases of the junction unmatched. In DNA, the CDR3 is TGTGCCTGGAGCCTGGGACAGCCCAGCACCGGGGAGCTGTTTTTT. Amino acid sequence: CAWSLGQPSTGELFF.

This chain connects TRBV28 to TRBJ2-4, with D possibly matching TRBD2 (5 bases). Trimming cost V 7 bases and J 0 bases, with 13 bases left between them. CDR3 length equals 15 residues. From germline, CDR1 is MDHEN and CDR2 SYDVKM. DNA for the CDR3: TGTGCCAGCAATCTCGCCGGACTAGCCAAAAACATTCAGTACTTC. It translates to CASNLAGLAKNIQYF.